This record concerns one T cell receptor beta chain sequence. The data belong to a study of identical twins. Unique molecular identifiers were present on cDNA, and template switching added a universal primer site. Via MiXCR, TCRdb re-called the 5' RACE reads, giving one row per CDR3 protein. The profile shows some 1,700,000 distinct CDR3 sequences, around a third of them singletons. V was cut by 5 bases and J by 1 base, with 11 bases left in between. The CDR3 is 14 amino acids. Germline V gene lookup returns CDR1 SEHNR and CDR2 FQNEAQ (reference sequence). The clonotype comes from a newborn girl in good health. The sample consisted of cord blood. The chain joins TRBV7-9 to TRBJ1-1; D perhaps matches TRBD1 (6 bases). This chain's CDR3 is CASSHREGNTEAFF. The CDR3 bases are TGTGCCAGCAGCCACAGGGAGGGGAACACTGAAGCTTTCTTT.